Given below is one T cell receptor (beta chain) in context. The data belong to a study of CD8+ T cells in alopecia areata. RNA was isolated and reverse transcribed to cDNA, the sequencing template. Using immunoSEQ multiplex PCR, the repertoire was profiled, and TCRdb retains in-frame clones only, with some absent. The data show about 97,000 clones, with 35% to 45% seen just once and 1% to 1.5% held by the top ten. The source of this sequence is a human donor with alopecia areata. The sample comprised CD4+ T cells sorted from blood.

The CDR3 DNA reads as TGTGCCAGCTCACCCTTACAGGGGGACGAGCAGTACTTC. This gives the protein CASSPLQGDEQYF. V is TRBV18 and J is TRBJ2-7; 8 bases are a match to TRBD1. The germline CDR1 and CDR2 sequences are KGHSH and LQKENI. CDR3 length equals 13 residues. V was clipped by 3 bases and J by 5 bases; unmatched bases: 3.